One sample yielded the 20 T cell receptor beta chains listed below, sequenced in a study of low-dose radiotherapy and immunotherapy resistance in tumors. Time point given: before trial treatment. Gene-specific TRAV and TRBV primers were used for first-strand cDNA, covering alpha and beta chains. With a V-primer adapter and a constant-region primer, TCRs were amplified for roughly 20 PCR cycles. TCRdb re-derived calls from the reads in MiXCR, one entry per CDR3 protein. This sample yields tens of thousands of distinct CDR3 sequences, of which 25% are seen a single time; 5.5% to 6.5% belongs to the top ten. The sample was PBMCs, taken before treatment. Receptor source: a male donor with prostate cancer.

This clonotype has a count of ten or more. The chain combines TRBV5-1 with TRBJ1-5; D possibly corresponds to TRBD1 (6 bases). This CDR3 region has 14 residues. Trimming took 2 bases from V and 3 from J, leaving 9 bases between them. CDR1 is SGHRS and CDR2 is YFSETQ in the germline V gene. CDR3 bases: TGCGCCAGCAGCTTAACAGGGCCCAATCAGCCCCAGCATTTT. Its protein is CASSLTGPNQPQHF.

The sample holds many counts of this clonotype. The chain employs TRBV6-4 and TRBJ2-1; TRBD2 matches 8 bases. The V and J ends lost 0 bases and 8 bases, in that order; junction bases with no gene match: 9. This CDR3 spans 16 amino acids. Germline CDR1 reads MRHNA; CDR2 reads SNTAGT. The CDR3 sequence: CASSDSSLAGFDEQFF. The CDR3 region has the DNA TGTGCCAGCAGTGACTCGTCTTTAGCGGGGTTCGATGAGCAGTTCTTC.

This sequence joins TRBV5-1 and TRBJ1-4; unclear D gene. V lost 1 base to trimming and J lost 7 bases, with 11 bases between them. CDR3 size: 14 residues. The V gene's germline CDR1 is SGHRS and CDR2 YFSETQ. The CDR3 loop reads CASSLTPWSEKLFF. Written as DNA, the CDR3 is TGCGCCAGCAGCTTGACTCCGTGGAGTGAAAAACTGTTTTTT.

This clonotype appeared many times. The chain employs TRBV4-1 and TRBJ2-1; D perhaps matches TRBD2 (6 bases). CDR3 length equals 15 residues. Germline CDR1 and CDR2: MGHRA and YSYEKL. V dropped 0 bases and J dropped 0 bases, with 6 bases sitting between them. The CDR3 nucleotides are TGCGCCAGCAGCCAAGACGGGAGCTCCTACAATGAGCAGTTCTTC. It specifies CASSQDGSSYNEQFF.

This clonotype came up many times. The chain uses TRBV30 and TRBJ2-5; 8 nucleotides align to TRBD2. This CDR3 contains 16 residues. The germline V gene encodes CDR1 GTSNPN and CDR2 SVGIG (reference sequence). Germline trimming cut 0 bases from V and 5 bases from J; bases unmatched to any gene: 11. CDR3 amino acids: CAWSVPQNSGVETQYF. The CDR3 DNA is TGTGCCTGGAGTGTACCCCAGAATAGCGGGGTGGAGACCCAGTACTTC.

The CDR3 DNA is TGTGCCATCAGTGAGTCCTCCGGTCCCTACGAGCAGTACTTC. It specifies CAISESSGPYEQYF. This chain joins TRBV10-3 and TRBJ2-7; D unclear. The germline gives CDR1 ENHRY, CDR2 SYGVKD. This CDR3 is 14 amino acids long. Between the trimmed V and J ends, which lost 0 bases and 2 bases, there was a span of 8 bases.

This clonotype was seen at least ten times. The genes are TRBV14 and TRBJ1-1; D is uncertain. CDR3 length: 15 amino acids. Germline values: CDR1 SGHDN, CDR2 FVKESK. Trimming took 4 bases from V and 5 from J, leaving 17 bases between them. The CDR3 spells CASSPRSMWRTEAFF. CDR3 nucleotide sequence: TGTGCCAGCAGCCCCAGGAGTATGTGGAGGACTGAAGCTTTCTTT.

This clonotype appeared many times. V gene TRBV19 combines with J gene TRBJ2-1, with 9 bases fitting TRBD2. In germline, CDR1 is LNHDA, CDR2 SQIVND (reference sequence). The junction had 3 bases not matched to a gene; V was cut back by 6 bases and J by 6 bases. The CDR3 runs 13 residues. The CDR3: CASRVAGVNEQFF. CDR3 nucleotide sequence: TGTGCCAGTAGGGTAGCGGGAGTCAATGAGCAGTTCTTC.

This clonotype was seen many times. The rearrangement links TRBV7-3 to TRBJ1-1; no firm D call. CDR3 length equals 14 residues. CDR1 SGHTA and CDR2 FQGTGA come from the germline V gene. The V end lost 9 bases, the J end lost 3 bases, and 17 bases lay between the germline ends. The CDR3 loop is CASRHPGSYTEAFF. CDR3 sequence (DNA): TGTGCCAGTAGACATCCGGGGTCGTACACTGAAGCTTTCTTT.

This clonotype was recorded a few times. The rearrangement uses TRBV12-3 or TRBV12-4 and TRBJ2-7, with D perhaps given as TRBD1 or TRBD2 (5 bases each). CDR3 length: 16 residues. V was cut by 4 bases and J by 0 bases, with 16 bases left in between. The CDR3 here is CASSSLGDGSSYEQYF. The CDR3 nucleotides read TGTGCCAGCAGTTCCCTCGGGGACGGAAGCTCCTACGAGCAGTACTTC.

About this clonotype: This could be a read error, since a much larger clone is one nucleotide away. This chain's CDR3 is CASSQVRTREAFF. The CDR3 DNA reads TGTGCCAGCAGCCAAGTTAGGACAAGGGAAGCTTTCTTT. V gene TRBV3-1 combines with J gene TRBJ1-1, with D possibly TRBD1 on 5 matching bases. CDR1 is LGHDT, CDR2 YNNKEL, per germline (reference sequence). The CDR3 has 13 amino acids. V lost 1 base, J lost 8 bases, and 11 bases lay in between.

This clonotype was picked up many times. The gene calls are TRBV4-3 and TRBJ2-5; TRBD2 matches at 14 bases. Trimming cost V 3 bases and J 0 bases; bases outside gene matches: 9. The germline CDR1 and CDR2 sequences are LGHNA and YSLEER. The CDR3 loop spans 19 amino acids. CDR3 DNA sequence: TGCGCCAGCAGCCATCCCGGACTAGCGGGAGGCCCGAACCAAGAGACCCAGTACTTC. It is translated as CASSHPGLAGGPNQETQYF.

This clonotype was seen a few times. This chain uses TRBV14 with TRBJ2-1, with 10 bases identical to TRBD2. V was pared by 5 bases and J by 4 bases, with 11 bases of the junction left unmatched. CDR3 length: 17 residues. Per the germline V gene, CDR1 is SGHDN and CDR2 is FVKESK. In DNA form, the CDR3 reads TGTGCCAGCAGCTCCCACCTAGCGGGAGTTTGGTACAATGAGCAGTTCTTC. Its protein is CASSSHLAGVWYNEQFF.

This clonotype was recorded many times. V usage is TRBV6-6 and J usage is TRBJ2-2; D assignment may be TRBD1 or TRBD2 (5 bases each). V was pared by 5 bases and J by 6 bases, with 25 bases between. Germline-derived CDR1 and CDR2 are MNHNY and SVGAGI (reference sequence). There are 18 residues in the CDR3. The CDR3 DNA reads TGTGCCAGCAGTCTTCTTAACCAGCAGGGCCGAGGGGCCGGGGAGCTGTTTTTT. Amino acid sequence: CASSLLNQQGRGAGELFF.

Concerning this clonotype: One junction end disagrees with the germline gene, perhaps due to a read error. The genes are TRBV5-3 and TRBJ2-4; 12 bases are a match to TRBD2. TRBV5-3 is given ORF status, its function remaining uncertain. The CDR3 has 16 residues. The CDR3 sequence: CASSFGLAGLKNIQYF. Written as DNA, the CDR3 is TGTGCCAGCAGCTTCGGACTAGCGGGACTTAAAAACATTCAGTACTTC.

About this clonotype: Possible read error: a much larger clone is one base away. The gene calls are TRBV20-1 and TRBJ2-2; 7 bases fit TRBD1. This CDR3 has 12 residues. Trimming removed 7 bases from V and 4 bases from J; junction bases left unmatched: 3. Germline lookup yields CDR1 DFQATT and CDR2 SNEGSKA (reference sequence). The CDR3 coding sequence is TGCAGTGACCGGGACAGCACCGGGGAGCTGTTTTTT. Protein product: CSDRDSTGELFF.

Worth noting for this clonotype: It is likely a read error: a sequence one base away is far more abundant. This chain joins TRBV28 and TRBJ2-7; D gene unclear. The DNA end favors TRBJ2-1, so the J call may be wrong. Germline V CDR1 and CDR2: MDHEN, SYDVKM. The CDR3 extends over 16 amino acids. For the CDR3, the DNA is TGTGCCAGCAGATCGGCGGCACGGAGCTCCTACAATGAGCAGTTCTTC. It encodes CASRSAARSSYNEQFF.

This chain joins TRBV30 and TRBJ1-2; tentatively, D is TRBD1 (6 bases). V lost 0 bases to trimming and J lost 8 bases, with 16 bases between them. This CDR3 is 14 amino acids long. Germline V gene sequence: CDR1 GTSNPN, CDR2 SVGIG (reference sequence). Here the CDR3 DNA reads TGTGCCTGGAGTGTAAAGGGCGGGGGGGGCGGCTACACCTTC. This sequence encodes CAWSVKGGGGGYTF.

In this sample, this clonotype turned up many times. The chain links TRBV5-1 to TRBJ2-7; 10 nucleotides match TRBD1. Germline CDR1 is SGHRS and CDR2 is YFSETQ. The J segment lost 5 bases and the V segment lost 0 bases, leaving 5 bases of the junction unmatched. The CDR3 is 15 amino acids. Here the CDR3 reads CASSLGSGTGDEQYF. The DNA of the CDR3 is TGCGCCAGCAGCTTGGGATCGGGGACAGGGGACGAGCAGTACTTC.

This clonotype was observed many times. The chain links TRBV20-1 to TRBJ2-7; 10 bases are shared with TRBD2. This CDR3 comprises 15 residues. From germline, CDR1 is DFQATT and CDR2 SNEGSKA (reference sequence). V lost 2 bases, J lost 1 base, and 5 bases stayed unmatched. The CDR3 sequence: CSARPSGRVSYEQYF. As DNA, the CDR3 is TGCAGTGCTAGACCAAGCGGGAGGGTATCCTACGAGCAGTACTTC.